The entry below gives a single T cell receptor beta chain sequence along with its context. The junction does not match germline at one end; this may be a read error. The sample belongs to a study of cytomegalovirus exposure and HLA in healthy donors. Germline CDR1 reads MNHEY; CDR2 reads SMNVEV (reference sequence). The CDR3 has 19 amino acids. Vbeta (60) and Jbeta (13) primers were used in the PCR. The data were produced by immunoSEQ multiplex PCR, yet TCRdb's version contains in-frame clones alone and is incomplete. The data show about 160,000 clones, around four fifths seen once. Sequencing input: PBMCs. The receptor comes from a woman between 18 and 29 years old in good health and CMV-seronegative. The V call is TRBV27, the J call TRBJ1-3, with D possibly TRBD1 on 6 matching bases. CDR3: CASSLWGRFVGVVRNIIYF. CDR3 DNA sequence: TGTGCCAGCAGTTTATGGGGGCGTTTTGTGGGAGTTGTTAGAAACATCATATATTTT.